This is a list of T cell receptor beta chains from one sample in a study of tumor-infiltrating lymphocytes in primary liver carcinoma. Via MiXCR, TCRdb re-called the multiplex PCR reads, giving one row per CDR3 protein. The table shows about 330,000 distinct CDR3 sequences, with less than 70% occurring only once. Sequencing used peripheral blood. The receptors derive from a man aged 35 to 55 with primary liver carcinoma and hepatitis B virus infection. Both conserved end residues are part of each CDR3. D genes are given only for firm matches. Clone size is not always given. Where it is, it says once, few, many or a class for expanded clones.

v_gene: TRBV30
d_gene: TRBD1
j_gene: TRBJ2-1
abundance: NA
CDR3nt: TGTGCCTCGTCACTTGGACAGGGGGCGTGGAATGAGCAGTTCTTC
CDR3aa: CASSLGQGAWNEQFF

v_gene: TRBV30
d_gene: NA
j_gene: TRBJ1-1
abundance: NA
CDR3nt: TGTGCCTGGAGCTGGCAGAACACTGAAGCTTTCTTT
CDR3aa: CAWSWQNTEAFF

v_gene: TRBV5-5
d_gene: TRBD2
j_gene: TRBJ2-7
abundance: many
CDR3nt: TGTGCCAGCAGCCGGGAGGCAGAAAGTTCCTACGAGCAGTACTTC
CDR3aa: CASSREAESSYEQYF

v_gene: TRBV4-1
d_gene: TRBD1
j_gene: TRBJ1-1
abundance: NA
CDR3nt: TGCGCCAGCAGTCAAGATCAGGGGGCTTGTACTGAAGCTTTCTTT
CDR3aa: CASSQDQGACTEAFF

v_gene: TRBV6-1
d_gene: NA
j_gene: TRBJ2-7
abundance: NA
CDR3nt: TGTGCCAGCTCTAGAGACAGCTCCTACAAGCAGTACTTC
CDR3aa: CASSRDSSYKQYF

v_gene: TRBV6-2/TRBV6-3
d_gene: NA
j_gene: TRBJ2-5
abundance: many
CDR3nt: TGTGCCAGCAGTTACGGGGCGGCTAGAGGGGAGACCCAGTACTTC
CDR3aa: CASSYGAARGETQYF

v_gene: TRBV5-1
d_gene: NA
j_gene: TRBJ2-7
abundance: once
CDR3nt: TGCGGCAGCAGCTTGGAACCAGGGCGACCCTACGAGCAGTACTTC
CDR3aa: CGSSLEPGRPYEQYF

v_gene: TRBV10-1
d_gene: NA
j_gene: TRBJ2-1
abundance: many
CDR3nt: TGCGCCAGCAGCCCAGGGGGGTCACGCTACAATGAGCAGTTCTTC
CDR3aa: CASSPGGSRYNEQFF

v_gene: TRBV5-5
d_gene: NA
j_gene: TRBJ2-7
abundance: many
CDR3nt: TGTGCCAGCAGACCCATCGCAGGACAACCCTCCTACGAGCAGTACTTC
CDR3aa: CASRPIAGQPSYEQYF

v_gene: TRBV12-3/TRBV12-4
d_gene: TRBD2
j_gene: TRBJ2-7
abundance: many
CDR3nt: TGTGCCAGCAGCGGGACTAGCGGGGGGTACGAGCAGTACTTC
CDR3aa: CASSGTSGGYEQYF

v_gene: TRBV11-1
d_gene: NA
j_gene: TRBJ1-1
abundance: NA
CDR3nt: TGTGCCAACACCTCACGGTGGGGCGCGTGGACCGAAGCTTTCTTT
CDR3aa: CANTSRWGAWTEAFF

v_gene: TRBV28
d_gene: NA
j_gene: TRBJ2-7
abundance: many
CDR3nt: TGTGCCACCGGAAGGACCTACGAGCAGTACTTC
CDR3aa: CATGRTYEQYF

v_gene: TRBV6-2/TRBV6-3
d_gene: NA
j_gene: TRBJ2-2
abundance: NA
CDR3nt: TGTGCCAGCAGCCCAGTAGCTGTGGGGGCCGGGGAGCTGTTTTTT
CDR3aa: CASSPVAVGAGELFF

v_gene: TRBV6-2/TRBV6-3
d_gene: NA
j_gene: TRBJ2-7
abundance: many
CDR3nt: TGTGCCAGCAGGAGACGGGACGGCTCCTACGAGCAGTACTTC
CDR3aa: CASRRRDGSYEQYF

v_gene: TRBV6-5
d_gene: NA
j_gene: TRBJ2-1
abundance: many
CDR3nt: TGTGCCAGCAGTTACACGGTGTACAATGAGCAGTTCTTC
CDR3aa: CASSYTVYNEQFF

v_gene: TRBV6-6
d_gene: NA
j_gene: TRBJ1-4
abundance: once
CDR3nt: TGTGCCAGCAGTTACGGCAGCAGGGTCGATGAAAAACTGTTTTTT
CDR3aa: CASSYGSRVDEKLFF

v_gene: TRBV6-5
d_gene: NA
j_gene: TRBJ1-2
abundance: many
CDR3nt: TGTGCCAGCAGAGACACGGTGTCCAGGGTCAGGGGCTACACCTTC
CDR3aa: CASRDTVSRVRGYTF

v_gene: TRBV11-2
d_gene: TRBD2
j_gene: TRBJ2-1
abundance: once
CDR3nt: TGTACCAGCAGCTCGACGGGGACTAGCGGCGACTACCCTATAAGCTACAATGAGCAGTTCTTC
CDR3aa: CTSSSTGTSGDYPISYNEQFF

v_gene: TRBV6-1
d_gene: NA
j_gene: TRBJ2-7
abundance: NA
CDR3nt: TGTGCCAGCAGTGAAGCGGCGGCAGGGCGAGAGCAGTACTTC
CDR3aa: CASSEAAAGREQYF

v_gene: TRBV29-1
d_gene: NA
j_gene: TRBJ1-1
abundance: many
CDR3nt: TGCAGCGTCTTGGGACGACTGAACACTGAAGCTTTCTTT
CDR3aa: CSVLGRLNTEAFF

v_gene: TRBV11-2
d_gene: TRBD2
j_gene: TRBJ2-2
abundance: NA
CDR3nt: TGTGCCAGCAGCCGAGCGGCGGCTAGCGGGAGCACCGGGGAGCTGTTTTTT
CDR3aa: CASSRAAASGSTGELFF

v_gene: TRBV6-1
d_gene: NA
j_gene: TRBJ1-1
abundance: many
CDR3nt: TGTGCCAGCAGCCGTGTACCGGGTCCAGCTTTCTTT
CDR3aa: CASSRVPGPAFF

v_gene: TRBV10-3
d_gene: NA
j_gene: TRBJ2-1
abundance: NA
CDR3nt: TGTGCCACACGAACCGGGGGGCTAGTCGATGAGCACTTCTTC
CDR3aa: CATRTGGLVDEHFF

v_gene: TRBV5-5
d_gene: TRBD1
j_gene: TRBJ2-5
abundance: many
CDR3nt: TGTGCCAGCAGCACCGACAGGGTTAAGGAGACCCAGTACTTC
CDR3aa: CASSTDRVKETQYF

v_gene: TRBV11-2
d_gene: TRBD1
j_gene: TRBJ2-7
abundance: NA
CDR3nt: TGTGTTAGCAGCTTAGCCCCCGACAGGGGGTACGAGCAGTACTTC
CDR3aa: CVSSLAPDRGYEQYF

v_gene: TRBV6-1
d_gene: NA
j_gene: TRBJ2-2
abundance: NA
CDR3nt: TGTGCCAGCAGTGAAGCGCTTGGAGGGTCAAGTTATGCCGGGGAGCTGTTCTTT
CDR3aa: CASSEALGGSSYAGELFF

v_gene: TRBV12-3/TRBV12-4
d_gene: NA
j_gene: TRBJ1-6
abundance: NA
CDR3nt: TGTGCCAGCTCATACAGGGACGACTCACCACTCCACTTT
CDR3aa: CASSYRDDSPLHF

v_gene: TRBV19
d_gene: TRBD1
j_gene: TRBJ1-2
abundance: NA
CDR3nt: TGTGCCTGTACCCTAGGGACAGCGGGCTACACCTTC
CDR3aa: CACTLGTAGYTF

v_gene: TRBV12-3/TRBV12-4
d_gene: TRBD1
j_gene: TRBJ1-5
abundance: few
CDR3nt: TGTGCCAGCAGTTTTCAAGGGGGCGACCTTCAGCCCCAGCATTTT
CDR3aa: CASSFQGGDLQPQHF

v_gene: TRBV11-1
d_gene: NA
j_gene: TRBJ1-2
abundance: NA
CDR3nt: TGTGCCAGCAGCTTTACTTTCGACAGGTTTAACGGTTACAGCTTC
CDR3aa: CASSFTFDRFNGYSF

v_gene: TRBV11-2
d_gene: NA
j_gene: TRBJ1-4
abundance: many
CDR3nt: TGTGCCAGCAGCGCGAGTTTAACCCCAGCAGAAAAACTGTTTTTT
CDR3aa: CASSASLTPAEKLFF

v_gene: TRBV7-9
d_gene: TRBD1
j_gene: TRBJ2-7
abundance: NA
CDR3nt: TGTCCCAGCAGCTTTTCCGGGACAGGGGGAAGCGAACAGTACTTC
CDR3aa: CPSSFSGTGGSEQYF

v_gene: TRBV21-1
d_gene: NA
j_gene: TRBJ2-7
abundance: NA
CDR3nt: TGTGCCAGCAGCAAAATTAACAGGGAGCCCTTCGAGCAGTACTTC
CDR3aa: CASSKINREPFEQYF

v_gene: TRBV6-5
d_gene: TRBD2
j_gene: TRBJ2-5
abundance: once
CDR3nt: TGTGTCAGCAGTTCTCTACGAACCCTAGCGGGAGGACCCCAGGAGACCCAGTACTTC
CDR3aa: CVSSSLRTLAGGPQETQYF

v_gene: TRBV6-2/TRBV6-3
d_gene: TRBD2
j_gene: TRBJ2-3
abundance: many
CDR3nt: TGTGCCAGCAGTTCTGGACTAGCGGGATCCTCAGGGGATACGCAGTATTTT
CDR3aa: CASSSGLAGSSGDTQYF

v_gene: TRBV28
d_gene: NA
j_gene: TRBJ2-5
abundance: few
CDR3nt: TGTGCCAGCAGCCCTGGTAATGGGGAGACCCAGTACTTC
CDR3aa: CASSPGNGETQYF

v_gene: TRBV6-2/TRBV6-3
d_gene: TRBD2
j_gene: TRBJ2-1
abundance: many
CDR3nt: TGTGCCAGCAGCCCTAGCGGGAGGGCCACCAATGAGCAGTTCTTC
CDR3aa: CASSPSGRATNEQFF

v_gene: TRBV6-1
d_gene: NA
j_gene: TRBJ1-1
abundance: few
CDR3nt: TGTGCCAGCAGTGAAGCCGCCAGCCTGGCCACTGAAGCTTTCTTT
CDR3aa: CASSEAASLATEAFF

v_gene: TRBV4-1
d_gene: TRBD1
j_gene: TRBJ2-2
abundance: NA
CDR3nt: TGCGCCAGCAACGATCTGGACAGGGGGTTAGCCGGGGAGCTGTCCTTT
CDR3aa: CASNDLDRGLAGELSF

v_gene: TRBV11-1
d_gene: NA
j_gene: TRBJ2-3
abundance: NA
CDR3nt: TGTGCCAGCAGTCCCGGGAGAAGAACAGATACGCAGTGTTTT
CDR3aa: CASSPGRRTDTQCF

v_gene: TRBV11-2
d_gene: NA
j_gene: TRBJ2-7
abundance: NA
CDR3nt: TGTGCCAGCAGCATAGTATGGGGTTCCTACGAGCAGTACTTC
CDR3aa: CASSIVWGSYEQYF

v_gene: TRBV5-5
d_gene: NA
j_gene: TRBJ2-2
abundance: NA
CDR3nt: TGTGCCAGCAGCTTGCTCGACGGGGCCGGGGAGCTGATTTTT
CDR3aa: CASSLLDGAGELIF

v_gene: TRBV11-2
d_gene: NA
j_gene: TRBJ1-6
abundance: NA
CDR3nt: TGTGCCAGCAGCCTAGACGGGTGGGCACCCCTCCGCTTT
CDR3aa: CASSLDGWAPLRF

v_gene: TRBV28
d_gene: NA
j_gene: TRBJ1-5
abundance: NA
CDR3nt: TGTGCCTGCAGAACGACTGGTACTCAGCCCCAGCATTTT
CDR3aa: CACRTTGTQPQHF

v_gene: TRBV6-5
d_gene: TRBD1
j_gene: TRBJ1-2
abundance: NA
CDR3nt: TGTGCCAGCAGCACCGGGTTGGGGACAGACTATGGCTACACCTTC
CDR3aa: CASSTGLGTDYGYTF

v_gene: TRBV6-5
d_gene: NA
j_gene: TRBJ2-3
abundance: NA
CDR3nt: TGTGCCAGCAGTCGATCGGTAGCGCGCACAGATACGCAGTATTTT
CDR3aa: CASSRSVARTDTQYF

v_gene: TRBV11-2
d_gene: TRBD2
j_gene: TRBJ2-3
abundance: NA
CDR3nt: TGTGCCAGCATCTCCTCCGGACTAGCGGGAGTAGATACGCAGAATTTT
CDR3aa: CASISSGLAGVDTQNF

v_gene: TRBV11-2
d_gene: TRBD1
j_gene: TRBJ1-4
abundance: NA
CDR3nt: TGTGCTAGCAGTGGGACAGGGGCCGCTTACGAAAAACTGTTTTTT
CDR3aa: CASSGTGAAYEKLFF

v_gene: TRBV6-5
d_gene: TRBD2
j_gene: TRBJ2-5
abundance: many
CDR3nt: TGTGCCACCGACGGGGGGGTTGAATGGACCCAGTACTTC
CDR3aa: CATDGGVEWTQYF

v_gene: TRBV5-1
d_gene: TRBD1
j_gene: TRBJ2-2
abundance: NA
CDR3nt: TGCGCCATCAGCGACAGGGTCCCGAACATCGGGGAGCTGTTTTTT
CDR3aa: CAISDRVPNIGELFF

v_gene: TRBV11-2
d_gene: TRBD1
j_gene: TRBJ1-1
abundance: NA
CDR3nt: TGTGGCAGCAGTACAGGGGCGGACACTGAAGTTCTCTTT
CDR3aa: CGSSTGADTEVLF

v_gene: TRBV11-2
d_gene: TRBD2
j_gene: TRBJ2-3
abundance: NA
CDR3nt: TGTGCCAGCAGGGCTGACGGGGGGAGCACAAATACGCAGTATTTT
CDR3aa: CASRADGGSTNTQYF

v_gene: TRBV5-1
d_gene: NA
j_gene: TRBJ1-3
abundance: NA
CDR3nt: TGCGCCAGCAGCTTGGGGGCAGTGAAAGCGTCTGGAAACACCATATATTTT
CDR3aa: CASSLGAVKASGNTIYF

v_gene: TRBV11-2
d_gene: TRBD2
j_gene: TRBJ2-1
abundance: many
CDR3nt: TGTGCCAGCAGCTTAGCCCCCCCGGGACTACTTTACAATGAGCAGTTCTTC
CDR3aa: CASSLAPPGLLYNEQFF

v_gene: TRBV5-6
d_gene: NA
j_gene: TRBJ2-1
abundance: NA
CDR3nt: TGTGCCAGCAGCTTCTGGGGACTGGCGGCTTCACTCTACAATGAGCAGTTCTTC
CDR3aa: CASSFWGLAASLYNEQFF

v_gene: TRBV11-1
d_gene: NA
j_gene: TRBJ2-3
abundance: NA
CDR3nt: TGTGCCAGCAGCTGCCTAGCCAAGAGCACAGATACGCAGTATTTT
CDR3aa: CASSCLAKSTDTQYF

v_gene: TRBV29-1
d_gene: TRBD2
j_gene: TRBJ2-1
abundance: NA
CDR3nt: TGCAGCCTTCCGGGACTAGGGGACAATGAGCAGCTCTTC
CDR3aa: CSLPGLGDNEQLF

v_gene: TRBV12-3/TRBV12-4
d_gene: NA
j_gene: TRBJ2-1
abundance: NA
CDR3nt: TGTGCCAGCACCCAACTGGAGAGGGAGGTGGTGAATGAGCAGTTCTTC
CDR3aa: CASTQLEREVVNEQFF